These 10 T cell receptor beta chains were sequenced from one sample in a study of cytomegalovirus exposure and HLA in healthy donors. This table comes from immunoSEQ multiplex PCR, and its TCRdb copy is limited to in-frame clones, with some not included. The data contain some 240,000 clones, around 87% of them seen just once; the ten biggest clones take up less than 1.5%. Sequencing input: PBMCs. These receptors were collected from a woman aged 25 to 45 in good health and CMV-seropositive.

The genes are TRBV1 and TRBJ2-1; no DNA check was done on the table's D call, TRBD2. TRBV1 is termed a pseudogene. The CDR3 length is 12 residues. CDR3 bases: TGCACCAGCAGCCCCCAGCGAGGTGAGCAGTTCTTC. This translates into CTSSPQRGEQFF.

The genes are TRBV13 and TRBJ2-1, with 8 bases fitting TRBD2. The germline V gene has CDR1 PRHDT and CDR2 FYEKMQ (reference sequence). CDR3 length equals 16 residues. V lost 2 bases and J lost 2; bases outside the gene matches: 5. The DNA of the CDR3 is TGTGCCAGCAGCTTAACTAGCGGCAACCCCTACAATGAGCAGTTCTTC. Protein product: CASSLTSGNPYNEQFF. The complete variable domain, with remaining parts taken from reference TRBV13 and TRBJ2-1, reads AAGVIQSPRHLIKEKRETATLKCYPIPRHDTVYWYQQGPGQDPQFLISFYEKMQSDKGSIPDRFSAQQFSDYHSELNMSSLELGDSALYFCASSLTSGNPYNEQFFGPGTRLTVL.

The CDR3 sequence: CASSLFQGAGEQYF. As DNA, the CDR3 is TGCGCCAGCAGCCTATTTCAGGGGGCGGGCGAGCAGTACTTC. The rearrangement joins TRBV4-1 to TRBJ2-7; 8 nucleotides match TRBD1. CDR3 length: 14 residues. CDR1 is MGHRA and CDR2 is YSYEKL in the germline V gene. Trimming removed 4 bases from V and 6 bases from J; junction bases left unmatched: 8.

This chain connects TRBV7-9 to TRBJ2-7; TRBD1 matches 7 bases. CDR1 and CDR2 from the germline V gene are SEHNR and FQNEAQ (reference sequence). CDR3 size: 13 residues. Trimming removed 5 bases from V and 2 bases from J; junction bases left unmatched: 3. The CDR3 coding sequence is TGTGCCAGCAGCCACAGGGGTACCTACGAGCAGTACTTC. This encodes CASSHRGTYEQYF.

V and J are TRBV5-6 and TRBJ1-1, with a tentative D call TRBD1 (6 bases). The CDR3 runs 14 residues. V was shortened by 0 bases and J by 6 bases, with 12 bases between the two germline ends. From germline, CDR1 is SGHDT and CDR2 YYEEEE. The CDR3, as DNA: TGTGCCAGCAGCTTGGAGCCAGGGGTCCCTGAAGCTTTCTTT. Encoded protein: CASSLEPGVPEAFF. Full variable domain (missing parts from reference TRBV5-6 and TRBJ1-1): DAGVTQSPTHLIKTRGQQVTLRCSPKSGHDTVSWYQQALGQGPQFIFQYYEEEERQRGNFPDRFSGHQFPNYSSELNVNALLLGDSALYLCASSLEPGVPEAFFGQGTRLTVV.

The J gene is TRBJ1-5, the V gene TRBV7-2; D remains unclear. The germline CDR1 and CDR2 sequences are SGHTA and FQGNSA. V shed 2 bases and J shed 3 bases, with 5 bases lying between them. The CDR3 is 13 amino acids. The CDR3 region is CASSLTVNQPQHF. DNA of the CDR3: TGTGCCAGCAGCTTAACGGTCAATCAGCCCCAGCATTTT.

This chain joins TRBV27 and TRBJ2-7; 9 bases agree with TRBD2. Germline V gene data show CDR1 as MNHEY and CDR2 as SMNVEV (reference sequence). V was clipped by 8 bases and J by 0 bases; unmatched bases: 5. The CDR3 is made up of 14 amino acids. CDR3: CASRASGISYEQYF. The CDR3 DNA reads TGTGCCAGCCGAGCTAGCGGGATCTCCTACGAGCAGTACTTC.

The V gene is TRBV7-2, the J gene TRBJ2-3, with D maybe TRBD2 (6 bases). CDR3 size: 17 residues. V lost 0 bases, J lost 1 base, and 14 bases lay in between. Per the germline V gene, CDR1 is SGHTA and CDR2 is FQGNSA. CDR3 sequence (DNA): TGTGCCAGCAGCTTAGCTAGCGGAAGGAAGGGCACAGATACGCAGTATTTT. Translated, it gives CASSLASGRKGTDTQYF.

V usage is TRBV7-9 and J usage is TRBJ2-2, with D unresolved. CDR1 is SEHNR, CDR2 FQNEAQ, per germline (reference sequence). The V gene lost 4 bases and the J gene lost 2 bases, with 8 bases spanning the gap. The CDR3 totals 14 residues. In DNA, the CDR3 is TGTGCCAGCAGCTCCGACACAAACACCGGGGAGCTGTTTTTT. Protein: CASSSDTNTGELFF.

Remarks on this clone: The identical CDR3 is also encoded by other nucleotide sequences in the sample. CDR3 in amino acids: CASSLGQGADTGELFF. CDR3 DNA: TGTGCCAGCAGCTTAGGACAGGGGGCTGACACCGGGGAGCTGTTTTTT. V is TRBV7-8 and J is TRBJ2-2, with 10 bases fitting TRBD1. The J segment lost 3 bases and the V segment lost 1 base, leaving 2 bases of the junction unmatched. The CDR3 covers 16 residues. CDR1 SGHVS and CDR2 FQNEAQ come from the germline V gene. The whole variable domain, remainder taken from reference TRBV7-8 and TRBJ2-2, is GAGVSQSPRYKVAKRGQDVALRCDPISGHVSLFWYQQALGQGPEFLTYFQNEAQLDKSGLPSDRFFAERPEGSVSTLKIQRTQQEDSAVYLCASSLGQGADTGELFFGEGSRLTVL.